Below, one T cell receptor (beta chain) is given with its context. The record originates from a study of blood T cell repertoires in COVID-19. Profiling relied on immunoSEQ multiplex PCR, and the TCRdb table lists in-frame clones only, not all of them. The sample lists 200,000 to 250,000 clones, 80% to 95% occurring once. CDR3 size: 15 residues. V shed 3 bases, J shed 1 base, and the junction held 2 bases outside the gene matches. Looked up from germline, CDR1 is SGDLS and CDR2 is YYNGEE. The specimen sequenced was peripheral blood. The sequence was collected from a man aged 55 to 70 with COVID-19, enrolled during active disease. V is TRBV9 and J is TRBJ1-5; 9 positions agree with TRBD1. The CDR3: CASSGGQGSNQPQHF. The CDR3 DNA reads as TGTGCCAGCAGCGGGGGACAGGGAAGCAATCAGCCCCAGCATTTT.